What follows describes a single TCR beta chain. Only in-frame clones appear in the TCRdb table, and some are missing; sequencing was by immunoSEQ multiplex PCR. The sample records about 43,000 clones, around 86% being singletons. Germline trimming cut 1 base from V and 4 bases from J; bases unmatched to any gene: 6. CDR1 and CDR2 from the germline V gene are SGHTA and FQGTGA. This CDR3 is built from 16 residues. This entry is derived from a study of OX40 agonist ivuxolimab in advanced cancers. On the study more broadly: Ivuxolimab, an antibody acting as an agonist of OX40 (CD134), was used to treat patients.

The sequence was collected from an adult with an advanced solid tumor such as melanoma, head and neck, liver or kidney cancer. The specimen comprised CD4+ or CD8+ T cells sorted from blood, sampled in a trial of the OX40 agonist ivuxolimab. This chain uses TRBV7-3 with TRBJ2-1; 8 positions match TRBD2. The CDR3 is CASSLSGSGEYNEQFF. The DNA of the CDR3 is TGTGCCAGCAGCTTAAGCGGTAGCGGGGAATACAATGAGCAGTTCTTC.